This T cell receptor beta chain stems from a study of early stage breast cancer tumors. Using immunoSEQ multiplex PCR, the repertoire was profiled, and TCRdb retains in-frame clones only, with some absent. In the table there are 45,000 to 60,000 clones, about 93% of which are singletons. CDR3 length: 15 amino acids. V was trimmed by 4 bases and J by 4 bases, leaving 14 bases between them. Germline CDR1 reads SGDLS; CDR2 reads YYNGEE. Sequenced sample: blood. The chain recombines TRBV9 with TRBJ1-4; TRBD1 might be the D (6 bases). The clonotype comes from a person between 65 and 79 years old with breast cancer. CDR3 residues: CASSPRDTFNEKLFF. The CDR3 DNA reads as TGTGCCAGCAGCCCTCGGGACACCTTTAATGAAAAACTGTTTTTT.